The 11 T cell receptor beta chains given below trace back to one sample, sequenced in a study of T cells after yellow fever vaccination. From the 5' RACE reads, TCRdb called clonotypes with MiXCR, one entry per CDR3 protein. The sample has some 350,000 distinct CDR3 sequences, about 9.5% seen once; the top ten hold under 20%. Sequenced here: PBMCs, sampled on the day of the first yellow fever vaccination. These TCRs come from a man younger than 30 who received the YFV17D yellow fever vaccine.

Concerning this clonotype itself: A read error may account for a junction end that differs from germline. This chain joins TRBV4-2 and TRBJ2-3; 11 bases are shared with TRBD2. CDR3 length: 16 amino acids. In germline, CDR1 is LGHNA, CDR2 YNFKEQ. CDR3 sequence: CASSQTSGGFTDTQCF. The CDR3 bases are TGTGCCAGCAGCCAAACTAGCGGGGGCTTTACAGATACGCAGTGTTTT.

This clonotype was observed at least ten times. V is TRBV5-1 and J is TRBJ2-2; possible D gene TRBD2, 5 bases. Germline loops: CDR1 SGHRS, CDR2 YFSETQ. Trimming pared 3 bases from V and 5 bases from J, leaving 8 bases between. The CDR3 contains 13 residues. CDR3 amino acids: CASSSGGTGELFF. CDR3 DNA: TGCGCCAGCAGCTCAGGCGGGACCGGGGAGCTGTTTTTT.

This clonotype was seen only a few times. The genes are TRBV7-9 and TRBJ2-1, with TRBD2 as a possible D gene (7 bases). This CDR3 is built from 15 residues. Trimming shortened V by 0 bases and J by 5 bases, and 11 bases separated the two germline ends. Germline assignment: CDR1 SEHNR and CDR2 FQNEAQ (reference sequence). The CDR3 sequence: CASSLARGPNNEQFF. The CDR3 nucleotides are TGTGCCAGCAGCTTAGCGCGGGGGCCGAACAATGAGCAGTTCTTC.

The chain employs TRBV7-9 and TRBJ2-3; tentative D call: TRBD2 (6 bases). Between the trimmed V and J ends, which lost 4 bases and 6 bases, there was a span of 20 bases. In germline, CDR1 is SEHNR, CDR2 FQNEAQ (reference sequence). This CDR3 spans 16 amino acids. CDR3 sequence (DNA): TGTGCCAGCAGCTCAACCACCCGGGGGTTCGGCGATACGCAGTATTTT. Its protein is CASSSTTRGFGDTQYF.

A few counts support this clonotype. The chain links TRBV10-3 to TRBJ1-1; a possible D gene is TRBD1 (6 bases). Looked up from germline, CDR1 is ENHRY and CDR2 is SYGVKD. The CDR3 has 15 amino acids. Trimming took off 0 bases at V and 1 base at J, with 9 bases between the two ends. In nucleotides, the CDR3 is TGTGCCATCAGTGAGTCTAGGACAGAGAACACTGAAGCTTTCTTT. This codes for CAISESRTENTEAFF.

This clonotype was observed at least ten times. The chain has TRBV4-1 and TRBJ2-3, with D possibly being TRBD1 or TRBD2 (6 bases each). V was clipped by 6 bases and J by 2 bases, with 12 bases between them. The length of the CDR3 is 14 residues. The germline V gene encodes CDR1 MGHRA and CDR2 YSYEKL. CDR3 loop: CASRWGASTDTQYF. The CDR3 bases are TGCGCCAGCAGATGGGGGGCCTCCACAGATACGCAGTATTTT.

The chain is built from TRBV14 and TRBJ2-7, with no clear D. The ends were cut back, 3 bases at V and 0 bases at J, with 12 bases in the middle. The CDR3 has 15 residues. Germline CDR1 SGHDN, CDR2 FVKESK. CDR3 coding DNA: TGTGCCAGCAGCCAGCTTGACCACTACTCCTACGAGCAGTACTTC. As protein: CASSQLDHYSYEQYF.

This clonotype has only a few counts. The rearrangement uses TRBV7-9 and TRBJ2-3, with a possible D match to TRBD2 (6 bases). V was trimmed by 5 bases and J by 0 bases, leaving 9 bases between them. CDR1 is SEHNR and CDR2 is FQNEAQ in the germline V gene (reference sequence). This CDR3 has 14 amino acids. CDR3 residues: CASSGRGSTDTQYF. Written as DNA, the CDR3 is TGTGCCAGCAGCGGGCGGGGTAGCACAGATACGCAGTATTTT.

This clonotype has a count of ten or more. V usage is TRBV7-9 and J usage is TRBJ2-3, with D unresolved. CDR3 length: 15 residues. Trimming removed 4 bases from V and 3 bases from J, with 14 bases in between. Germline CDR1 reads SEHNR; CDR2 reads FQNEAQ (reference sequence). For the CDR3, the DNA is TGTGCCAGCAGCTACTTGAGCGTAAGGACAGATACGCAGTATTTT. Protein product: CASSYLSVRTDTQYF.

The sample holds many counts of this clonotype. The genes are TRBV7-9 and TRBJ1-1; possible D gene TRBD1, 6 bases. Trimming removed 6 bases from V and 8 bases from J, with 22 bases in between. The CDR3 has 15 residues. Germline-derived CDR1 and CDR2 are SEHNR and FQNEAQ (reference sequence). The CDR3 protein is CASSPPPGAEGEAFF. In DNA, the CDR3 is TGTGCCAGCAGTCCTCCCCCAGGGGCCGAAGGGGAAGCTTTCTTT. Supplemented by reference TRBV7-9 and TRBJ1-1, the full variable domain reads DTGVSQNPRHKITKRGQNVTFRCDPISEHNRLYWYRQTLGQGPEFLTYFQNEAQLEKSRLLSDRFSAERPKGSFSTLEIQRTEQGDSAMYLCASSPPPGAEGEAFFGQGTRLTVV.

The J gene is TRBJ2-3, the V gene TRBV29-1, with D perhaps assigned TRBD1 or TRBD2 (5 bases each). Germline V gene data show CDR1 as SQVTM and CDR2 as ANQGSEA. Trimming shortened V by 7 bases and J by 0 bases, and 11 bases separated the two germline ends. This CDR3 is built from 13 residues. CDR3 DNA sequence: TGCAGCGCTGGGACGGCGAGCACAGATACGCAGTATTTT. Its translation: CSAGTASTDTQYF.